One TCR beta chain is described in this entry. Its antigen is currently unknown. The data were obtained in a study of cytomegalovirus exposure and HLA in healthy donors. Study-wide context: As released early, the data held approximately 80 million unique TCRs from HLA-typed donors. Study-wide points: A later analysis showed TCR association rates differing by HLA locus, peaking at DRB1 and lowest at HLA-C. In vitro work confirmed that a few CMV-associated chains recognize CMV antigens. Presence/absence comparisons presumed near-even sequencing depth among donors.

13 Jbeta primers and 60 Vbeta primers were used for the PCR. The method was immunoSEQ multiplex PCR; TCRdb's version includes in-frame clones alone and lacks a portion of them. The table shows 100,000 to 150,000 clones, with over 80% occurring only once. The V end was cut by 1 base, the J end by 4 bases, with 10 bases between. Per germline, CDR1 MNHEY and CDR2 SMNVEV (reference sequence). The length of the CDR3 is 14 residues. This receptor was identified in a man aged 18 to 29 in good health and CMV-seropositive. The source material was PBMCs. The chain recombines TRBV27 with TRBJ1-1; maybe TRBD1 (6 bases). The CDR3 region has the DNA TGTGCCAGCAGTTTATACACAGGGCCCACTGAAGCTTTCTTT. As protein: CASSLYTGPTEAFF.